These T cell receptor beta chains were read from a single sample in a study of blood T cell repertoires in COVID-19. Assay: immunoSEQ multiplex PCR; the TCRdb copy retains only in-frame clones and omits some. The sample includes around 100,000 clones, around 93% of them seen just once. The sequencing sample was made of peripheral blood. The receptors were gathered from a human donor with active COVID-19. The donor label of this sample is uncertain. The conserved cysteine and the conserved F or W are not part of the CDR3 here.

CDR3aa: ASSFGQGGYEQY
v_gene: TRBV5-1

CDR3aa: ASRFTGVGQPQH
v_gene: TRBV27

CDR3aa: ASSWGRSEQF
v_gene: TRBV6-2/TRBV6-3

CDR3aa: SASPLTVSYEQY
v_gene: TRBV20-1

CDR3aa: ASSYGSAHADTQY
v_gene: TRBV9

CDR3aa: ASSQVAGSYEQY
v_gene: TRBV4-3

CDR3aa: ASSVGNREGELF
v_gene: TRBV9

CDR3aa: ASGLWGGGYSPLH
v_gene: TRBV12-5

CDR3aa: ASCGQGNYEQY
v_gene: TRBV18

CDR3aa: ASSTLGQGNQPQH
v_gene: TRBV28

CDR3aa: ATSASGTKVNEQF
v_gene: TRBV24-1

CDR3aa: ASSLVSARGDQPQH
v_gene: TRBV7-2

CDR3aa: ASSDNRGGGTGELF
v_gene: TRBV4-2

CDR3aa: ASNPGGTNEKLF
v_gene: TRBV2

CDR3aa: ASSLGTGWNGYT
v_gene: TRBV11-2

CDR3aa: ASSIGTPAGELF
v_gene: TRBV19

CDR3aa: ASSRYLPDRVENYGYT
v_gene: TRBV6-6

CDR3aa: ASSWTGGWGSNQPQH
v_gene: TRBV6-2/TRBV6-3

CDR3aa: ASSMRNEQF
v_gene: TRBV12-3/TRBV12-4

CDR3aa: ASSLSQGAGEQY
v_gene: TRBV5-1

CDR3aa: ASSPRDSRGETQY
v_gene: TRBV5-1

CDR3aa: ASTRGTGESGELF
v_gene: TRBV28

CDR3aa: ASSPRQAGGVDTQY
v_gene: TRBV7-2

CDR3aa: ASREETGQPQH
v_gene: TRBV19

CDR3aa: ASSVALAAGGTGELF
v_gene: TRBV9

CDR3aa: ASSQPGQRHYGYT
v_gene: TRBV4-1

CDR3aa: ASSSGAGFGELF
v_gene: TRBV7-8

CDR3aa: ASSEGPGGQY
v_gene: TRBV6-1

CDR3aa: ASSPRDSGRGQF
v_gene: TRBV5-5

CDR3aa: ASRTRQSTNEKLF
v_gene: TRBV19

CDR3aa: ASSPVRAENTEAF
v_gene: TRBV18

CDR3aa: ASSLAGTGDYSPLH
v_gene: TRBV28

CDR3aa: ASSYRGLSSGANVLT
v_gene: TRBV5-1

CDR3aa: ASTDGQKDYGYT
v_gene: TRBV7-9

CDR3aa: ASSLNPSRDIQY
v_gene: TRBV11-2

CDR3aa: ASSQTNLGQGAREQY
v_gene: TRBV4-3

CDR3aa: ASSLALAGAQETQY
v_gene: TRBV7-2

CDR3aa: ASSGQGNGQPQH
v_gene: TRBV4-1

CDR3aa: ASSLTAGLPSNEQF
v_gene: TRBV27

CDR3aa: ASSSGTGDTIY
v_gene: TRBV5-1

CDR3aa: ASSRPGGREAF
v_gene: TRBV6-2/TRBV6-3

CDR3aa: AVGQGRGNEQF
v_gene: TRBV10-3

CDR3aa: AISGGTSSFQETQY
v_gene: TRBV10-3

CDR3aa: ASSRGGNTEKLF
v_gene: TRBV19

CDR3aa: ASSQPTGGATQY
v_gene: TRBV9

CDR3aa: ATSGGGNTGELF
v_gene: TRBV24-1

CDR3aa: ASTETSGEGNEQF
v_gene: TRBV7-3

CDR3aa: ASSAHSGLDTIY
v_gene: TRBV13

CDR3aa: ASSTGLAGGPDTQY
v_gene: TRBV7-6

CDR3aa: ASSLGAPPTDTQY
v_gene: TRBV7-2